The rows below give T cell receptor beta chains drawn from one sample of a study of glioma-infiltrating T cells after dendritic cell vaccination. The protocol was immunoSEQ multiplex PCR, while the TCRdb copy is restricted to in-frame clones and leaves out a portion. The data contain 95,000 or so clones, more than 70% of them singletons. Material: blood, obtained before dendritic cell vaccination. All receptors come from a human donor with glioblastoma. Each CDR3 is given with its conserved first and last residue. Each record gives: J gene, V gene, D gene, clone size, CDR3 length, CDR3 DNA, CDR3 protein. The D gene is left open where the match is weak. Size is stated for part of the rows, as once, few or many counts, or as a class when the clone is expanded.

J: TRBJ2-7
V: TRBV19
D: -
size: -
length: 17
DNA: TGTGCCAGTAGTATAGTGGATATTGGGTTAGGGGTCTACGAGCAGTACTTC
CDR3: CASSIVDIGLGVYEQYF

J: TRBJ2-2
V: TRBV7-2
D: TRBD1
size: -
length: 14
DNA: TGTGCCAGCAGCCGTTCGACAGGGGCCGGGGAGCTGTTTTTT
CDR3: CASSRSTGAGELFF

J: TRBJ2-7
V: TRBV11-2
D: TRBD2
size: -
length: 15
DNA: TGTGCCAGCAGCTCCGCCTCCCGGGAGGGGAACGAGCAGTACTTC
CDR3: CASSSASREGNEQYF

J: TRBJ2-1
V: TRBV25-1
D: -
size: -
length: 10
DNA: TGTGCCAGCAGTGCTAATGAGCAGTTCTTC
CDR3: CASSANEQFF

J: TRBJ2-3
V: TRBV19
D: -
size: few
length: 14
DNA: TGTGCCAGTAGTCCGAGAAGCGCTTCGGATACGCAGTATTTT
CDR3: CASSPRSASDTQYF

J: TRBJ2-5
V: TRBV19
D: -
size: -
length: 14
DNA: TGTGCCAGTAGTATAACGGGGAGCGGGGAGACCCAGTACTTC
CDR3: CASSITGSGETQYF

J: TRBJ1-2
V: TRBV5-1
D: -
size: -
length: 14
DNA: TGCGCCAGCAGTGGCCAAGGAGGTAACTATGGCTACACCTTC
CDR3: CASSGQGGNYGYTF

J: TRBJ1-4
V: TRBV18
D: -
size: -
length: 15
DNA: TGTGCCAGCTCACTCGACAGAAAAACTAATGAAAAACTGTTTTTT
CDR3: CASSLDRKTNEKLFF

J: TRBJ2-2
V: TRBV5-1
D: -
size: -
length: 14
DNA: TGCGCCAGCAGCCCCCAGGATAACACCGGGGAGCTGTTTTTT
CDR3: CASSPQDNTGELFF

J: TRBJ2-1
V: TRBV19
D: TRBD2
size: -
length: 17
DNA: TGTGCCAGTAGTATAGATCCTAGCGGGAGGGTCTACAATGAGCAGTTCTTC
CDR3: CASSIDPSGRVYNEQFF

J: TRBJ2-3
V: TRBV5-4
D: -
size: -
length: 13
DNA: TGTGCCAGCAGCTTGAGACGGGCAGATACGCAGTATTTT
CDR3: CASSLRRADTQYF

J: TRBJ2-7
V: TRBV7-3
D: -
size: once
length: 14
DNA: TGTGCCAGCAGCTTAGCAGGCCCTCCCTACGAGCAGTACTTC
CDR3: CASSLAGPPYEQYF

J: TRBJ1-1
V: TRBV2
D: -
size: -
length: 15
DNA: TGTGCCAGCAGGGCCCTGGCGACAGCGAACACTGAAGCTTTCTTT
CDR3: CASRALATANTEAFF

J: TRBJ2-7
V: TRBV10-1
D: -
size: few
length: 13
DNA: TGCGCCAGCAGTCAGTCCAACATCTACGAGCAGTACTTC
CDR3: CASSQSNIYEQYF

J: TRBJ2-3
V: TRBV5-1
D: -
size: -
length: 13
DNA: TGCGCCAGCAGCTTGGCTATAACAGATACGCAGTATTTT
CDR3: CASSLAITDTQYF

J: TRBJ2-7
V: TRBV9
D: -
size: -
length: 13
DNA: TGTGCCAGCAGCGTAGATATCGGGTACGAGCAGTACTTC
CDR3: CASSVDIGYEQYF

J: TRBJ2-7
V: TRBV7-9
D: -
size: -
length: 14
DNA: TGTGCCAGCAGCTTGGTGGGGGCCGCCTACGAGCAGTACTTC
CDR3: CASSLVGAAYEQYF

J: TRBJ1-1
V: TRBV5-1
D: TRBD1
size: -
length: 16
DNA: TGCGCCAGCAAGGGGACAGCCGGGACAGGGGGCACTGAAGCTTTCTTT
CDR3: CASKGTAGTGGTEAFF

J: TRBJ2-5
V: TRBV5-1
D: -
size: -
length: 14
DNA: TGCGCCAGCAGCCCGCAGGGTTCTCAAGAGACCCAGTACTTC
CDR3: CASSPQGSQETQYF

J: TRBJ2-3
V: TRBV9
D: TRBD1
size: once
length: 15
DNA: TGTGCCAGCAGCGCCGGGACAGCGTCGGGAAATACGCAGTATTTT
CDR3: CASSAGTASGNTQYF

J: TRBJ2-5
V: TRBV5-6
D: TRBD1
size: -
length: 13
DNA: TGTGCCAGCAGTAAGGACAGGGGGGAGACCCAGTACTTC
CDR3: CASSKDRGETQYF

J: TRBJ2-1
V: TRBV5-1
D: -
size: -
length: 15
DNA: TGCGCCAGCAGCTTGAAAGTTTCGGGAATCAATGAGCAGTTCTTC
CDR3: CASSLKVSGINEQFF

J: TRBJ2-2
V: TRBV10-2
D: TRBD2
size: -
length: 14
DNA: TGCGCCACCCGTAGCGGGGGAAACACCGGGGAGCTGTTTTTT
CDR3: CATRSGGNTGELFF

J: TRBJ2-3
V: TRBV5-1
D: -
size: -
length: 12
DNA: TGCGCCAGCGCCGAGGTGGGTGATACGCAGTATTTT
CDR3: CASAEVGDTQYF

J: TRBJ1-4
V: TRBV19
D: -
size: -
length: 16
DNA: TGTGCCAGTAGTGCACGATCAGGCTCTGCTAATGAAAAACTGTTTTTT
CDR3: CASSARSGSANEKLFF

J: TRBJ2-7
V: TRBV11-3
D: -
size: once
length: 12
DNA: TGTGCCAGCAGCTTCGACAAATACGAGCAGTACTTC
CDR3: CASSFDKYEQYF

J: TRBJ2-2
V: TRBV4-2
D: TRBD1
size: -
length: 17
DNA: TGTGCCAGCAGCCATTCGATGGACAGGGGGAACACCGGGGAGCTGTTTTTT
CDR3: CASSHSMDRGNTGELFF

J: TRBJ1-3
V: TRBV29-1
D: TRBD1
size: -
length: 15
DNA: TGCAGCGTATCACCAGGGACAGGGATGGGAAACACCATATATTTT
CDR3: CSVSPGTGMGNTIYF

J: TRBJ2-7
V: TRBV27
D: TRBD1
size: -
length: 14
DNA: TGTGCCAGCAGCCCCTGGACAGGGGGCTCCGAGCAGTACTTC
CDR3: CASSPWTGGSEQYF

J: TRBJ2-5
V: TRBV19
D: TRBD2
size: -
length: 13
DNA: TGTGCCAGTAGGCGCGGGGGTGGGGAGACCCAGTACTTC
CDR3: CASRRGGGETQYF

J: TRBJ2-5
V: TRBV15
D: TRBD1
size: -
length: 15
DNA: TGTGCCACCAGCGAAGACGGACAGGAGGAAGAGACCCAGTACTTC
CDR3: CATSEDGQEEETQYF

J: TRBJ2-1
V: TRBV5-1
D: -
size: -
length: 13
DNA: TGCGCCAGCAGCTTGGTGGCGGGAAATGAGCAGTTCTTC
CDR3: CASSLVAGNEQFF

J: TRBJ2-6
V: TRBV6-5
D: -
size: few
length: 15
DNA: TGTGCCAGCAGTTACGGGAGCTCTGGGGCCAACGTCCTGACTTTC
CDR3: CASSYGSSGANVLTF

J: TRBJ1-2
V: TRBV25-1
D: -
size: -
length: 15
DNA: TGTGCCAGCAGCGTTCGGCAGGGAGGAGGCTATGGCTACACCTTC
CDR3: CASSVRQGGGYGYTF

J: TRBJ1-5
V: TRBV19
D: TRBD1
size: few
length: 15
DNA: TGTGCCAGTAGTATGCGGACAGGGGCTAATCAGCCCCAGCATTTT
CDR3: CASSMRTGANQPQHF

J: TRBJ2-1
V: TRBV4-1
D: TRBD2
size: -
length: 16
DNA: TGCGCCAGCAGCCCTAATAGCGGGTCTGGCTCGGGTGAGCAGTTCTTC
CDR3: CASSPNSGSGSGEQFF

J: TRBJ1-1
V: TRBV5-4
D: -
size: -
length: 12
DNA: TGTGCCAGCAGCCTTGGGCCACGGGAAGCTTTCTTT
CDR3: CASSLGPREAFF

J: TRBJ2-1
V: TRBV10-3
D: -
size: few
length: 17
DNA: TGTGCCATCAGTGAGTCCCGACAGGAAACCCTTTACAATGAGCAGTTCTTC
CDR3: CAISESRQETLYNEQFF

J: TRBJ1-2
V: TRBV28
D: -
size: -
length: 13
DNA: TGTGCCAGCAGTTTAACAGGGAACTATGGCTACACCTTC
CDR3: CASSLTGNYGYTF

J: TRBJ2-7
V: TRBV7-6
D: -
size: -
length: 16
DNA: TGTGCCAGCAGCCCAAGTATCACAGGGAAGGCCTACGAGCAGTACTTC
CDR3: CASSPSITGKAYEQYF

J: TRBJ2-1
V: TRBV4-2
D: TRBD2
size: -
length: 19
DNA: TGTGCCAGCAGCCACCCCCCCCCAAGGGATAGCGGGATAGGGGATGAGCAGTTCTTC
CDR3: CASSHPPPRDSGIGDEQFF

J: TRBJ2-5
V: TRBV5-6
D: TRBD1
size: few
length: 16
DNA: TGTGCCAGCAGCGCCGGAACAGGGGAGTATGAAGAGACCCAGTACTTC
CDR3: CASSAGTGEYEETQYF

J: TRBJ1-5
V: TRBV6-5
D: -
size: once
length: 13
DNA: TGTGCCAGCAGAGACTCATTGGACAGGCCCCAGCATTTT
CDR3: CASRDSLDRPQHF

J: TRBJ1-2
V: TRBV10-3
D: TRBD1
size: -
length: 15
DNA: TGTGCCATCAGGGAGTCGACAGGGTTCCAATATGGCTACACCTTC
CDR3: CAIRESTGFQYGYTF

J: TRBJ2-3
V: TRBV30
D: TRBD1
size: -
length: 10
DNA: TGTGCCTTTCTGACAGGGTCGCAGTATTTT
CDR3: CAFLTGSQYF